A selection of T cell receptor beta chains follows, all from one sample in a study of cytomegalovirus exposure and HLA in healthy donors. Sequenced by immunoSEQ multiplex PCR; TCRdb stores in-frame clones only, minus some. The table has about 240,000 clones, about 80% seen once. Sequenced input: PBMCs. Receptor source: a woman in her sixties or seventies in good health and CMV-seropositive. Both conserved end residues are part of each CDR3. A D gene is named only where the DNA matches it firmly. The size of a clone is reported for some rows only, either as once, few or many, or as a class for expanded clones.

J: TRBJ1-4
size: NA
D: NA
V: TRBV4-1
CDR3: CASSQDFGGQFQKLFF
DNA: TGCGCCAGCAGCCAAGATTTCGGGGGGCAATTCCAAAAACTGTTTTTT

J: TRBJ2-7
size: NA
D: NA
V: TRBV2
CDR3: CASSLRSYEQYF
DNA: TGTGCCAGCTCCCTCAGATCCTACGAGCAGTACTTC

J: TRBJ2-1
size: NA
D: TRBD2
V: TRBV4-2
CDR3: CASSQVGLAGGNEQFF
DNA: TGTGCCAGCAGCCAAGTGGGACTAGCGGGAGGCAATGAGCAGTTCTTC

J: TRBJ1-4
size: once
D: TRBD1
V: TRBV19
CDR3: CASSPNRGWNEKLFF
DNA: TGTGCCAGTAGTCCCAACAGGGGGTGGAATGAAAAACTGTTTTTT

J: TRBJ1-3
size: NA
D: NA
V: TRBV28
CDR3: CASSLAGGNTIYF
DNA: TGTGCCAGCAGTTTGGCGGGAGGAAACACCATATATTTT

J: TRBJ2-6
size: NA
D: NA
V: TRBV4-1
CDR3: CASSQDSANSYSGANVLTF
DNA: TGCGCCAGCAGCCAAGATAGCGCAAACTCCTACTCTGGGGCCAACGTCCTGACTTTC

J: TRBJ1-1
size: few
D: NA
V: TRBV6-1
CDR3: CASSELGDTEAFF
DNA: TGTGCCAGCAGTGAATTAGGGGACACTGAAGCTTTCTTT

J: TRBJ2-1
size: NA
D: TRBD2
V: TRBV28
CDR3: CASSSGTSGRSTYNEQFF
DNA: TGTGCCAGCAGTTCGGGGACTAGCGGGAGAAGTACCTACAATGAGCAGTTCTTC

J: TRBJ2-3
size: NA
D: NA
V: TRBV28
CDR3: CASSLWAIAKSTDTQYF
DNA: TGTGCCAGCAGTTTATGGGCAATAGCGAAGAGCACAGATACGCAGTATTTT

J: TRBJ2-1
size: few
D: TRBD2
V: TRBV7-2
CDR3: CASSLAGAAWGNEQFF
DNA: TGTGCCAGCAGCCTAGCGGGAGCAGCCTGGGGCAATGAGCAGTTCTTC

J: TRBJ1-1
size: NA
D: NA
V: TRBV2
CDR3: CALQGDEAFF
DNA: TGTGCCTTACAGGGAGATGAAGCTTTCTTT

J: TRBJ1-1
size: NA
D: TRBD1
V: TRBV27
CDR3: CASSWTPGTGNTEAFF
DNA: TGTGCCAGCAGTTGGACCCCCGGGACAGGGAACACTGAAGCTTTCTTT

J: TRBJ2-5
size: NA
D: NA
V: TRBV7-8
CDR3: CASSFPLGRETQYF
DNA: TGTGCCAGCAGCTTTCCACTAGGGCGGGAGACCCAGTACTTC

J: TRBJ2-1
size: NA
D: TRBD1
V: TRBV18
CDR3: CASSPGQESSYNEQFF
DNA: TGTGCCAGCTCACCAGGACAGGAAAGCTCCTACAATGAGCAGTTCTTC

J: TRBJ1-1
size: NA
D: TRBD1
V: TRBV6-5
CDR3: CASSSGTGGLFAFF
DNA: TGTGCCAGCAGCTCTGGGACAGGTGGTTTGTTTGCTTTCTTT